The clone carrying this T cell receptor beta chain came up a few times. The V and J ends lost 3 bases and 4 bases, in that order; junction bases with no gene match: 6. Germline assignment: CDR1 DFQATT and CDR2 SNEGSKA (reference sequence). The CDR3 spans 14 residues. TCRdb analysed the 5' RACE reads with MiXCR anew, one entry per CDR3 protein. This sample yields about 530,000 distinct CDR3 sequences, of which 20% to 25% are seen a single time; approximately 0.49% belongs to the top ten. This record belongs to a study of identical twins. These data are also associated with another study on yellow fever vaccine responses in identical twins.

This chain links TRBV20-1 with TRBJ1-2, with 9 positions matching TRBD1. Sequencing input: CD4+ T cells sorted from blood. The clonotype originates from a woman aged 18-29 years in good health. DNA of the CDR3: TGCAGTGCTAGTACAGGGGGCATAGTCTATGGCTACACCTTC. It encodes CSASTGGIVYGYTF.